A selection of T cell receptor beta chains follows, all from one sample in a study of cytomegalovirus exposure and HLA in healthy donors. Clones were read by immunoSEQ multiplex PCR, and TCRdb kept only the in-frame ones, dropping some. The sample lists about 89,000 clones, 75% to 90% occurring once. Source material: PBMCs. All receptors come from a middle-aged man in good health and CMV-seropositive. Each CDR3 is given with its conserved first and last residue. Fields, in order: CDR3 protein, V gene.

CDR3aa: CSSSLTRRGNYNEQFF; v_gene: TRBV7-9
CDR3aa: CAWNEISQETQYF; v_gene: TRBV30
CDR3aa: CASSPGLAGIIETQYF; v_gene: TRBV5-1
CDR3aa: CASSYQGQPYGYTF; v_gene: TRBV6-5
CDR3aa: CASSLGGGQGGYTF; v_gene: TRBV5-4
CDR3aa: CASSLGWGGRWYEQYF; v_gene: TRBV5-5
CDR3aa: CASSLGKQGEQYF; v_gene: TRBV5-1
CDR3aa: CASSQGGQGWAFF; v_gene: TRBV4-2
CDR3aa: CSAHRIGTGGDGYTF; v_gene: TRBV29-1
CDR3aa: CAISETGLSNQPQHF; v_gene: TRBV10-3
CDR3aa: CASSAQTGQPTKQYF; v_gene: TRBV19
CDR3aa: CASSVEGLAGRETQYF; v_gene: TRBV9
CDR3aa: CASGLVDVPYGTLEAFF; v_gene: TRBV12-5
CDR3aa: CATSRGENSGRTTDTQYF; v_gene: TRBV15
CDR3aa: CASSLRGGETQYF; v_gene: TRBV5-1
CDR3aa: CASSLNRGHNEQFF; v_gene: TRBV18
CDR3aa: CASKRGYVMDEQFF; v_gene: TRBV2
CDR3aa: CASSPGLVADTQYF; v_gene: TRBV5-1
CDR3aa: CASRGAGEAFF; v_gene: TRBV2
CDR3aa: CASSLSGTSTDTQYF; v_gene: TRBV7-9
CDR3aa: CASSTRQGSYNSPLHF; v_gene: TRBV19
CDR3aa: CASRRTSGTYNEQFF; v_gene: TRBV6-5
CDR3aa: CASSPGTSGIYEQYF; v_gene: TRBV4-1
CDR3aa: CSAGQQETQYF; v_gene: TRBV20-1
CDR3aa: CASRAGPHYGYTF; v_gene: TRBV6-1
CDR3aa: CASSPPTLAATSTDTQYF; v_gene: TRBV5-1
CDR3aa: CASSWGSGTGTDTQYF; v_gene: TRBV7-2